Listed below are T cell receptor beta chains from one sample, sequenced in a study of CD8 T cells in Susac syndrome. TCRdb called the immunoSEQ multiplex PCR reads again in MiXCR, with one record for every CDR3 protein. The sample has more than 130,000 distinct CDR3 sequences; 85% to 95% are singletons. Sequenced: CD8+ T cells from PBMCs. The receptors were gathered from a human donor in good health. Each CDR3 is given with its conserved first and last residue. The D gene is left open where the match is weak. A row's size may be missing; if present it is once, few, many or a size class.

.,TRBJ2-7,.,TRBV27,TGTGCCAGCAGTTTCGGGTCGGCCTACGAGCAGTACTTC,CASSFGSAYEQYF
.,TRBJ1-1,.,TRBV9,TGTGCCAGCAGCGTAGGACGGGATGAAGCTTTCTTT,CASSVGRDEAFF
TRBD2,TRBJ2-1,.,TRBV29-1,TGCAGCGTCAGGACAGTCTCGCAACCGGGAGGGTCCTACAATGAGCAGTTCTTC,CSVRTVSQPGGSYNEQFF
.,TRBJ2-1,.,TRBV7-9,TGTGCCAGCAGCTCTATAAATGACAATGAGCAGTTCTTC,CASSSINDNEQFF
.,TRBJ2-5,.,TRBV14,TGTGCCAGCAGCCAAGAAAAGTACTCCCGAGAGACCCAGTACTTC,CASSQEKYSRETQYF
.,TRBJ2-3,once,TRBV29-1,TGCAGCGTTGGCAGGGCCGGGGATACGCAGTATTTT,CSVGRAGDTQYF
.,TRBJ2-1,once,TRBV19,TGTGCCAGTAGTATGATATGGAGCTCCTACAATGAGCAGTTCTTC,CASSMIWSSYNEQFF
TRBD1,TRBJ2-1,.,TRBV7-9,TGTGCCGGTACAGGGGGCTCCTACAATGAGCAGTTCTTC,CAGTGGSYNEQFF
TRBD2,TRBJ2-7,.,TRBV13,TGTGCCAGCACCCGGGGGGGATCTTACGAGCAGTACTTC,CASTRGGSYEQYF
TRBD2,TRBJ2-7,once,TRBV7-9,TGTGCCAGCAGCCACACTAGCGCCTTGAGCTCCTACGAGCAGTACTTC,CASSHTSALSSYEQYF
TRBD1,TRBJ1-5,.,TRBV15,TGTGCCACTACGGACGGGGGACAGGGCAATCAGCCCCAGCATTTT,CATTDGGQGNQPQHF
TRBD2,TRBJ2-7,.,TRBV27,TGTGCCAGCAAACTCTTTAATCGGGAGGGCCTCGACGAGCAGTACTTC,CASKLFNREGLDEQYF
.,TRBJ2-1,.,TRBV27,TGTGCCAGCATCAGCTCCTACAATGAGCAGTTCTTC,CASISSYNEQFF
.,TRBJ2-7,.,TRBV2,TGTGCCAGCAGTGGGGCAGGGAGGTACGAGCAGTACTTC,CASSGAGRYEQYF
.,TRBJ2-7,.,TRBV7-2,TGTGCCAGCAGCTTAGGAGTCGGGATAGGATACGAGCAGTACTTC,CASSLGVGIGYEQYF